These T cell receptor beta chains were read from a single sample in a study of T cell responses to AZD1222 COVID-19 vaccine. Using immunoSEQ multiplex PCR, the repertoire was profiled, and TCRdb retains in-frame clones only, with some absent. This sample carries over 95,000 clones, nearly 90% of them seen once, and the ten largest clones take approximately 3%. The specimen comprised peripheral blood, sampled on day 0 of AZD1222 vaccination. The receptor set was obtained from an adult in good health. CDR3s include the opening cysteine and the closing phenylalanine or tryptophan. Fields, in order: CDR3 length, J gene, clone size, V gene, D gene, CDR3 protein, CDR3 DNA. D genes are given only for firm matches. Some rows mark clone size as missing; the rest say once, few, many or name a class of expanded clone.

length: 14
J: TRBJ2-5
size: once
V: TRBV11-3
D: TRBD1
CDR3: CASSLGTGLETQYF
DNA: TGTGCCAGCAGCTTGGGGACAGGGTTGGAGACCCAGTACTTC

length: 15
J: TRBJ1-5
size: .
V: TRBV7-2
D: .
CDR3: CASSLAQNPSLPQHF
DNA: TGTGCCAGCAGCTTGGCCCAGAACCCATCACTGCCCCAGCATTTT

length: 14
J: TRBJ2-2
size: once
V: TRBV28
D: .
CDR3: CASSPTGNTGELFF
DNA: TGTGCCAGCAGTCCGACAGGGAACACCGGGGAGCTGTTTTTT

length: 14
J: TRBJ1-1
size: .
V: TRBV4-3
D: .
CDR3: CASSLWNGNTEAFF
DNA: TGCGCCAGCAGCTTGTGGAACGGTAACACTGAAGCTTTCTTT

length: 13
J: TRBJ1-5
size: .
V: TRBV27
D: .
CDR3: CASSLSGGQPQHF
DNA: TGTGCCAGCAGTTTATCCGGAGGTCAGCCCCAGCATTTT

length: 16
J: TRBJ2-1
size: .
V: TRBV7-3
D: TRBD2
CDR3: CASSPGPVRGGNEQFF
DNA: TGTGCCAGCAGCCCAGGACCCGTACGGGGGGGCAATGAGCAGTTCTTC

length: 14
J: TRBJ2-1
size: .
V: TRBV4-2
D: .
CDR3: CASSQDEASHEQFF
DNA: TGTGCCAGCAGCCAAGATGAGGCCAGCCATGAGCAGTTCTTC

length: 16
J: TRBJ2-3
size: .
V: TRBV11-3
D: TRBD1
CDR3: CASSLVEGAGRDTQYF
DNA: TGTGCCAGCAGCCTCGTAGAGGGGGCGGGCAGAGATACGCAGTATTTT

length: 16
J: TRBJ1-3
size: .
V: TRBV3-1/TRBV3-2
D: .
CDR3: CASSHNRALVGNTIYF
DNA: TGTGCCAGCAGCCATAACAGGGCCCTTGTGGGAAACACCATATATTTT

length: 15
J: TRBJ1-1
size: .
V: TRBV4-2
D: TRBD1
CDR3: CASSQSTGGGTEAFF
DNA: TGTGCCAGCAGCCAATCCACAGGGGGAGGGACTGAAGCTTTCTTT

length: 19
J: TRBJ2-3
size: .
V: TRBV3-1/TRBV3-2
D: TRBD2
CDR3: CASSQRLAGGWYLTDTQYF
DNA: TGTGCCAGCAGCCAACGGCTAGCGGGAGGGTGGTACCTCACAGATACGCAGTATTTT

length: 15
J: TRBJ2-3
size: .
V: TRBV4-1
D: TRBD2
CDR3: CASSQGLAGTDTQYF
DNA: TGCGCCAGCAGCCAGGGACTAGCGGGCACAGATACGCAGTATTTT

length: 18
J: TRBJ2-2
size: .
V: TRBV7-3
D: .
CDR3: CASSSERGLSGVTGELFF
DNA: TGTGCCAGCAGCTCCGAGAGGGGGCTAAGCGGGGTCACCGGGGAGCTGTTTTTT

length: 13
J: TRBJ2-1
size: once
V: TRBV24-1
D: .
CDR3: CATSDLWGDEQFF
DNA: TGTGCCACCAGTGATTTGTGGGGGGATGAGCAGTTCTTC

length: 15
J: TRBJ2-2
size: .
V: TRBV2
D: TRBD2
CDR3: CASRSTSGGAGELFF
DNA: TGTGCCAGCAGGTCCACTAGCGGGGGCGCCGGGGAGCTGTTTTTT

length: 14
J: TRBJ2-3
size: .
V: TRBV7-2
D: TRBD2
CDR3: CASSLDGRGDTQYF
DNA: TGTGCCAGCAGCTTAGATGGGCGGGGGGATACGCAGTATTTT

length: 11
J: TRBJ2-7
size: .
V: TRBV2
D: .
CDR3: CASRSYGEQYF
DNA: TGTGCCAGCAGATCGTACGGCGAGCAGTACTTC

length: 12
J: TRBJ1-1
size: .
V: TRBV18
D: .
CDR3: CASSPSNTEAFF
DNA: TGTGCCAGCTCACCATCCAACACTGAAGCTTTCTTT

length: 15
J: TRBJ1-1
size: .
V: TRBV9
D: TRBD1
CDR3: CASSAGQAMNTEAFF
DNA: TGTGCCAGCAGCGCGGGACAGGCGATGAACACTGAAGCTTTCTTT

length: 11
J: TRBJ1-1
size: .
V: TRBV11-3
D: .
CDR3: CASSLAFEAFF
DNA: TGTGCCAGCAGCTTAGCCTTTGAAGCTTTCTTT

length: 17
J: TRBJ2-2
size: .
V: TRBV11-2
D: TRBD2
CDR3: CASSHGAAGLNTGELFF
DNA: TGTGCCAGCAGCCACGGGGCAGCGGGGCTGAACACCGGGGAGCTGTTTTTT

length: 20
J: TRBJ1-6
size: .
V: TRBV12-5
D: .
CDR3: CASGLVLTRSGSSYNSPLHF
DNA: TGTGCTAGTGGTTTGGTACTTACACGATCGGGATCCTCCTATAATTCACCCCTCCACTTT

length: 14
J: TRBJ2-6
size: .
V: TRBV5-6
D: .
CDR3: CASSLNQGANVLTF
DNA: TGTGCCAGCAGCTTGAATCAGGGCGCCAACGTCCTGACTTTC

length: 14
J: TRBJ2-7
size: .
V: TRBV19
D: .
CDR3: CASSIGWGFHEQYF
DNA: TGTGCCAGTAGTATCGGCTGGGGTTTCCACGAGCAGTACTTC

length: 13
J: TRBJ1-2
size: once
V: TRBV2
D: TRBD1
CDR3: CASSTGVGYGYTF
DNA: TGTGCCAGCTCAACAGGGGTCGGGTATGGCTACACCTTC

length: 15
J: TRBJ2-5
size: .
V: TRBV15
D: .
CDR3: CATSDPDREGETQYF
DNA: TGTGCCACGAGCGACCCGGACAGGGAGGGAGAGACCCAGTACTTC

length: 15
J: TRBJ1-2
size: few
V: TRBV14
D: .
CDR3: CASSQGGGRNYGYTF
DNA: TGTGCCAGCAGCCAAGGGGGGGGCAGGAACTATGGCTACACCTTC

length: 13
J: TRBJ1-2
size: once
V: TRBV6-2/TRBV6-3
D: .
CDR3: CASSYNPNYGYTF
DNA: TGTGCCAGCAGTTACAACCCTAACTATGGCTACACCTTC

length: 14
J: TRBJ1-6
size: few
V: TRBV11-1
D: TRBD1
CDR3: CASSLRGRIGPLHF
DNA: TGTGCCAGCAGCTTAAGGGGGCGGATTGGACCCCTCCACTTT

length: 13
J: TRBJ2-4
size: .
V: TRBV9
D: TRBD1
CDR3: CASSVQDRDIQYF
DNA: TGTGCCAGCAGCGTACAGGACAGGGACATTCAGTACTTC

length: 16
J: TRBJ2-2
size: .
V: TRBV24-1
D: TRBD2
CDR3: CATSDVSGGDTGELFF
DNA: TGTGCCACCAGTGATGTATCCGGGGGGGACACCGGGGAGCTGTTTTTT

length: 15
J: TRBJ2-2
size: once
V: TRBV11-3
D: .
CDR3: CASSLGTKRAGELFF
DNA: TGTGCCAGCAGCCTCGGGACCAAGCGGGCCGGGGAGCTGTTTTTT

length: 15
J: TRBJ1-6
size: .
V: TRBV9
D: .
CDR3: CASSVDPRNGSPLHF
DNA: TGTGCCAGCAGCGTAGACCCCCGTAACGGATCACCCCTCCACTTT

length: 14
J: TRBJ2-4
size: .
V: TRBV7-2
D: TRBD2
CDR3: CASSYTGGENIQYF
DNA: TGTGCCAGCAGCTACACGGGAGGGGAAAACATTCAGTACTTC

length: 17
J: TRBJ1-4
size: .
V: TRBV18
D: TRBD1
CDR3: CASSSFFPGQGNEKLFF
DNA: TGTGCCAGCTCGTCCTTTTTTCCGGGACAGGGGAATGAAAAACTGTTTTTT

length: 13
J: TRBJ1-1
size: many
V: TRBV12-3/TRBV12-4
D: .
CDR3: CASSFHLNTEAFF
DNA: TGTGCCAGCAGTTTTCACCTGAACACTGAAGCTTTCTTT

length: 13
J: TRBJ1-2
size: .
V: TRBV12-3/TRBV12-4
D: .
CDR3: CASSPPGSYGYTF
DNA: TGTGCCAGCAGTCCCCCGGGTTCCTATGGCTACACCTTC

length: 14
J: TRBJ2-7
size: .
V: TRBV25-1
D: .
CDR3: CASSESGRGTEQYF
DNA: TGTGCCAGCAGTGAATCCGGCAGGGGAACTGAGCAGTACTTC

length: 17
J: TRBJ2-5
size: .
V: TRBV18
D: .
CDR3: CASSPRVGTPQGETQYF
DNA: TGTGCCAGCTCACCAAGGGTCGGGACACCACAAGGGGAGACCCAGTACTTC

length: 13
J: TRBJ1-1
size: .
V: TRBV4-3
D: .
CDR3: CASSQGRNTEAFF
DNA: TGCGCCAGCAGCCAAGGGAGGAACACTGAAGCTTTCTTT